The 5 T cell receptor beta chains reported below all come from one sample, sequenced in a study of tumor and adjacent non-tumor tissue in lung cancer. Three rounds of nested PCR, following a modified ARM-PCR protocol, produced the TCRbeta library. TCRdb fed the multiplex PCR reads into MiXCR, producing one record per CDR3 protein. The sample carries some 99,000 distinct CDR3 sequences, about 64% recorded once. No cell sorting was done before RNA was extracted from the tissue. Distant lung tissue was collected more than 3 cm away from the tumor edge. Specimen: distant non-tumor lung tissue. The receptors come from a man aged 60 to 75 with non-small cell lung cancer.

A remark on this clonotype: One end of the junction does not line up with germline, which may come from a read error. J is TRBJ2-1 and V is TRBV11-3; 7 bases map to TRBD2. The CDR3 is 14 amino acids. Germline CDR1 and CDR2: SGHNT and YENEEA. CDR3 loop: CASSREGLVNEQLF. Written as DNA, the CDR3 is TGTGCCAGCAGCCGGGAAGGACTAGTGAATGAGCAGTTATTC.

The chain joins TRBV29-1 to TRBJ2-3, with TRBD1 identical over 8 bases. Looked up from germline, CDR1 is SQVTM and CDR2 is ANQGSEA. Trimming cost V 3 bases and J 11 bases; bases outside gene matches: 7. This CDR3 has 12 residues. DNA of the CDR3: TGCAGCGTTGACAGGGGGCAAGAAATGCAGTATTTT. This codes for CSVDRGQEMQYF.

As to this clonotype: At one of its ends the junction is not consistent with the germline gene, which may arise from a read error. V and J are TRBV30 and TRBJ2-3; TRBD2 matches 9 bases. This CDR3 region has 17 residues. From germline, CDR1 is GTSNPN and CDR2 SVGIG (reference sequence). CDR3 DNA sequence: TGTACCTGGAGTGGGTTCGGAGCGGGAGGTGGCACAGATACGCAGTATTTT. Translating gives CTWSGFGAGGGTDTQYF.

In the case of this clonotype: A read error is possible here, since a much larger clone lies one base away. The chain recombines TRBV7-8 with TRBJ2-1; no reliable D call. CDR3 length: 13 residues. From germline, CDR1 is SGHVS and CDR2 FQNEAQ. The CDR3 bases are TGTGTCAGCAGCCCCATGATCTACAATGAGCAGTTCTTC. Translating gives CVSSPMIYNEQFF.

Turning to this clonotype: The CDR3 ends on some other residue instead of the conserved phenylalanine or tryptophan, so this is likely a read error. The DNA is omitted, as the CDR3 cannot be located on it reliably, and the CDR3 follows TCRdb's listing. The chain uses TRBV6-5 and TRBJ1-1; the D segment call TRBD1 is taken from the table without a DNA check. Germline CDR1 MNHEY, CDR2 SVGAGI. The CDR3 numbers 14 amino acids, ends counted. CDR3: CASSPDRDNMKAFL.